A single sample gave rise to the 21 T cell receptor beta chains below, sequenced in a study of CD8 T cells in ankylosing spondylitis (dated by TCRdb to about 2017). The receptor library was made with 5' RACE. The sequencing machine was an Illumina HiSeq 2500. Starting from the raw public reads, TCRdb applied fastp trimming at Q25, assembled clones with MiXCR and retained in-frame beta chains. Under each unique CDR3 protein, matching rows form one entry showing the most common genes and DNA. Across this sample there are 300,000 to 400,000 distinct CDR3 sequences, with roughly 10% seen only once. The top ten clonotypes cover roughly 9% of the sample. The sample taken for sequencing was blood, either unsorted or a sorted T cell fraction (not recorded which). The receptors derive from a female donor with ankylosing spondylitis or in good health (not recorded which).

This clonotype was counted only a few times. V is TRBV28 and J is TRBJ2-3; D call uncertain. Germline CDR1 reads MDHEN; CDR2 reads SYDVKM. The CDR3 runs 14 residues. V gave up 3 bases and J gave up 4 bases, with 11 bases separating them. The CDR3 loop reads CASSLGLGADTQYF. The DNA of the CDR3 is TGTGCCAGCAGTTTGGGCCTGGGCGCAGATACGCAGTATTTT.

In its sample, this clonotype was seen many times. The chain recombines TRBV20-1 with TRBJ1-5, with a possible D match to TRBD1 (6 bases). V gave up 4 bases and J gave up 3 bases, with 16 bases separating them. From germline, CDR1 is DFQATT and CDR2 SNEGSKA (reference sequence). The CDR3 is made up of 15 amino acids. CDR3 DNA sequence: TGCAGTGCTATACCTTTTGGACAGATCAATCAGCCCCAGCATTTT. Its translation is CSAIPFGQINQPQHF.

This clonotype was observed many times. The V gene is TRBV12-3 or TRBV12-4, the J gene TRBJ2-7, with TRBD2 matching over 14 bases. This CDR3 spans 15 amino acids. J gave up 6 bases and V 4 bases, and 5 bases lay outside the gene matches. This CDR3 reads CASSSEGLAGVEQYF. In DNA, the CDR3 is TGTGCCAGCAGTTCCGAGGGACTAGCGGGAGTCGAGCAGTACTTC.

In its sample, this clonotype was seen many times. The chain joins TRBV29-1 to TRBJ2-1, with 8 bases aligning to TRBD2. CDR1 and CDR2 from the germline V gene are SQVTM and ANQGSEA. J was trimmed by 2 bases and V by 7 bases; bases with no gene match: 16. This CDR3 contains 17 residues. The CDR3 is CSALIGGASSAYNEQFF. Written as DNA, the CDR3 is TGCAGCGCCCTCATCGGGGGGGCCAGTAGCGCCTACAATGAGCAGTTCTTC.

In its sample, this clonotype was seen once. A single base separates this from a much larger clone, so it may be a read error. The chain is built from TRBV10-3 and TRBJ1-1; weak D call: TRBD1 (5 bases). Germline-derived CDR1 and CDR2 are ENHRY and SYGVKD. This CDR3 region has 14 residues. Here the CDR3 reads CAIRGEGTYTEVFF. DNA of the CDR3: TGTGCCATCAGAGGGGAAGGGACTTACACTGAAGTTTTCTTT.

As to this clonotype: A much larger clone differs from this one at a single base, so this may be a read error. The V gene is TRBV5-1, the J gene TRBJ2-2; 9 bases are a match to TRBD1. The CDR3 sequence is 15 residues long. After removal of 6 bases from V and 9 bases from J, the junction contained 12 bases not matched to a gene. CDR1 SGHRS and CDR2 YFSETQ come from the germline V gene. In DNA, the CDR3 is TGCGCCAGCAAGGACAGGGGTGAGACTCTCAGGGAGCTGTTTTTT. Amino acids: CASKDRGETLRELFF.

The table lists this clonotype with a few counts. This rearrangement joins TRBV20-1 to TRBJ2-4; perhaps TRBD2 as D (6 bases). V was trimmed by 5 bases and J by 4 bases, leaving 18 bases between them. This CDR3 contains 15 residues. CDR1 DFQATT and CDR2 SNEGSKA come from the germline V gene (reference sequence). This CDR3 is CSAGMGTRGKNIQYF. The CDR3 DNA is TGCAGTGCTGGGATGGGAACTCGGGGGAAAAACATTCAGTACTTC.

This clonotype was found many times. This chain connects TRBV5-5 to TRBJ1-5; 9 bases map to TRBD1. The CDR3 is 15 amino acids. J gave up 2 bases and V 5 bases, and 5 bases lay outside the gene matches. Looked up from germline, CDR1 is SGHKS and CDR2 is YYEKEE (reference sequence). Here the CDR3 DNA reads TGTGCCAGCAGATCGGACAGGGGTGGCAATCAGCCCCAGCATTTT. This gives the protein CASRSDRGGNQPQHF.

The table lists this clonotype with many counts. The rearrangement joins TRBV12-3 or TRBV12-4 to TRBJ1-5; 7 positions agree with TRBD1. This CDR3 comprises 13 residues. Unmatched junction bases numbered 4, after V lost 9 bases and J lost 2 bases. The CDR3 DNA reads as TGTGCCAGTAGACAGGGTCGCAATCAGCCCCAGCATTTT. Protein sequence: CASRQGRNQPQHF.

J is TRBJ1-5 and V is TRBV20-1, with D unresolved. The CDR3 loop spans 15 amino acids. Germline V gives CDR1 DFQATT, CDR2 SNEGSKA (reference sequence). V lost 6 bases, J lost 4 bases, and 19 bases lay in between. CDR3 protein: CSALEREGSNQPQHF. CDR3 nucleotide sequence: TGCAGTGCCCTCGAAAGAGAAGGATCAAATCAGCCCCAGCATTTT.

Here the CDR3 DNA reads TGTGCCACCAGCAGAGATGGGGCACTCGGTTTGGGGCAGTACTTC. Translated: CATSRDGALGLGQYF. V usage is TRBV15 and J usage is TRBJ2-7; weak D call: TRBD1 (5 bases). The CDR3 spans 15 residues. V lost 0 bases to trimming and J lost 9 bases, with 18 bases between them. CDR1 and CDR2 (germline): LNHNV, YYDKDF (reference sequence).

A few counts support this clonotype. V gene TRBV29-1 combines with J gene TRBJ2-3; D is unclear. Trimming stripped 2 bases from V and 5 bases from J, with 8 bases between. The CDR3 runs to 12 residues. The germline V gene encodes CDR1 SQVTM and CDR2 ANQGSEA. The CDR3 protein is CSVESTIDTQYF. The CDR3 DNA follows: TGCAGCGTTGAATCGACAATAGATACGCAGTATTTT.

Many counts were recorded for this clonotype. CDR3 in DNA: TGTGCCAGCAGTTACTCGATTGCTAGCTCCTACGAGCAGTACTTC. Translating it yields CASSYSIASSYEQYF. The V call is TRBV6-5, the J call TRBJ2-7; D gene uncertain. Germline V gene lookup returns CDR1 MNHEY and CDR2 SVGAGI. V lost 0 bases, J lost 0 bases, and 9 bases lay in between. The CDR3 has 15 residues.

CDR3 DNA: TGCAGTGCTAGAGCGGTAGAAGCTTTCTTT. Protein sequence: CSARAVEAFF. V and J are TRBV20-1 and TRBJ1-1; D gene uncertain. This CDR3 has 10 residues. V was cut by 1 base and J by 8 bases, with 5 bases left in between. The V gene's germline CDR1 is DFQATT and CDR2 SNEGSKA (reference sequence).

This clonotype came up many times. V usage is TRBV2 and J usage is TRBJ2-2; no firm D call. This CDR3 region has 16 residues. Deletions cut 10 bases from V and 7 bases from J, with 25 bases between. The germline gives CDR1 SNHLY, CDR2 FYNNEI. The CDR3 DNA is TGTGCCACCCAAATAGGAGCTGTCGATATCGGCGGGGAGCTGTTTTTT. It translates to CATQIGAVDIGGELFF.

This clonotype came up many times. This chain joins TRBV7-9 and TRBJ1-2, with a possible D match to TRBD1 (6 bases). V dropped 5 bases and J dropped 4 bases, with 20 bases sitting between them. CDR3 size: 16 residues. Germline V CDR1 and CDR2: SEHNR, FQNEAQ (reference sequence). The DNA for the CDR3 is TGTGCCAGCAGCACTTCGACAGGTTGGGGGCCCTATGGCTACACCTTC. This codes for CASSTSTGWGPYGYTF.

The CDR3 spells CASSQFPTGDKTQYF. CDR3 sequence (DNA): TGTGCCAGCAGCCAATTTCCGACAGGGGATAAGACCCAGTACTTC. The chain combines TRBV4-2 with TRBJ2-5; 8 bases are shared with TRBD1. The CDR3 loop spans 15 amino acids. J lost 6 bases, V lost 2 bases, and 8 bases had no gene match. Per the germline V gene, CDR1 is LGHNA and CDR2 is YNFKEQ.

The chain links TRBV5-1 to TRBJ2-1; perhaps TRBD1 as D (6 bases). The CDR3 covers 15 residues. The ends were cut back, 7 bases at V and 3 bases at J, with 17 bases in the middle. Germline CDR1 reads SGHRS; CDR2 reads YFSETQ. The CDR3 coding sequence is TGCGCCAGCCAAGGCGACAGGTCATACTACAATGAGCAGTTCTTC. As protein: CASQGDRSYYNEQFF.

This clonotype was counted at least ten times. The chain is built from TRBV5-5 and TRBJ2-1, with 7 bases fitting TRBD1. This CDR3 contains 14 residues. Losses at the gene ends were 4 bases for V and 2 bases for J; bases not matched to a gene: 3. Germline V gene lookup returns CDR1 SGHKS and CDR2 YYEKEE (reference sequence). The CDR3: CASSTDRAYNEQFF. CDR3 sequence (DNA): TGTGCCAGCAGCACCGACAGGGCCTACAATGAGCAGTTCTTC.

This chain links TRBV12-3 or TRBV12-4 with TRBJ2-1; 14 bases match TRBD2. V trimming: 6 bases; J trimming: 9 bases; junction bases outside the gene matches: 13. The length of the CDR3 is 17 residues. The CDR3 reads CASSPTFRLAGGGEQFF. CDR3 in DNA: TGTGCCAGCAGCCCGACTTTTCGACTAGCGGGAGGGGGTGAGCAGTTCTTC.

There are many counts of this clonotype. The rearrangement joins TRBV29-1 to TRBJ2-7, with 7 nucleotides matching TRBD1. Germline CDR1 and CDR2: SQVTM and ANQGSEA. The V and J ends lost 7 bases and 3 bases, in that order; junction bases with no gene match: 9. The CDR3 is made up of 13 amino acids. The CDR3 region has the DNA TGCAGCGCTGGGACAGCAGGCCTCTACGAGCAGTACTTC. The encoded protein is CSAGTAGLYEQYF.